This T cell receptor beta chain was recorded in a study of T cells after yellow fever vaccination. The CDR3 spans 17 residues. Germline CDR1 SGHTA, CDR2 FQGNSA. Trimming at V came to 5 bases and at J to 3 bases, leaving 15 bases not matched to a gene. Synthesis of TCR cDNA relied on 5'RACE template switching, which attached a universal primer site and UMIs. Via MiXCR, TCRdb re-called the 5' RACE reads, giving one row per CDR3 protein. The sample consists of 500,000 to 700,000 distinct CDR3 sequences, over 15% of them appearing once. The TCR sequence derives from a man aged 25-40 years who received the YFV17D yellow fever vaccine. This specimen was PBMCs, taken 15 days after the yellow fever booster vaccination. The gene calls are TRBV7-2 and TRBJ2-5, with TRBD2 identical over 7 bases. CDR3 loop: CASSVGLAGRIKETQYF. The CDR3 DNA sequence: TGTGCCAGCAGCGTAGGCTTAGCGGGCCGGATAAAAGAGACCCAGTACTTC.